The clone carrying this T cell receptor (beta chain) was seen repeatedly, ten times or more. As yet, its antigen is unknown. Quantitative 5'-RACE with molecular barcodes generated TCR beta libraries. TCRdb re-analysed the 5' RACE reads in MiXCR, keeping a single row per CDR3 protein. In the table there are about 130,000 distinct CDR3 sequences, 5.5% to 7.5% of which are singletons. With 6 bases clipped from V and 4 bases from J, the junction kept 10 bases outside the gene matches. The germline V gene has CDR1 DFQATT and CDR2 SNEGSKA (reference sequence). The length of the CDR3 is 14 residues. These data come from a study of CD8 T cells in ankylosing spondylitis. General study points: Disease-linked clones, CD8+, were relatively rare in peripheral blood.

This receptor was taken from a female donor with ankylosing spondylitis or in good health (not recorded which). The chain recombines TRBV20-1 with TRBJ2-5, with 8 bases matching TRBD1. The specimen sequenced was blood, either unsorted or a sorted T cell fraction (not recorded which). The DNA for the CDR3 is TGCAGTGCGAACTCAGGGGGCCCTTCAGAGACCCAGTACTTC. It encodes CSANSGGPSETQYF.